This T cell receptor beta chain derives from a study of T cell responses to AZD1222 COVID-19 vaccine. Study-wide results and caveats: Sampled repertoires all dated from after the peak T cell response. Donors, mostly white British, included more females; clonal diversity was possibly underestimated.

Sequenced by immunoSEQ multiplex PCR; TCRdb stores in-frame clones only, minus some. The table shows 85,000 to 130,000 clones, with roughly 91% occurring only once. Second-dose schedules of about 4 or about 12 weeks were combined. As regards this clone: What it binds is not known.

Deletions cut 6 bases from V and 3 bases from J, with 12 bases between. CDR1 and CDR2 from the germline V gene are KGHSH and LQKENI. CDR3 length: 13 residues. This rearrangement joins TRBV18 to TRBJ2-7; perhaps TRBD2 as D (5 bases). The sequences come from peripheral blood, collected 28 days after the second AZD1222 dose. This sequence was found in an adult who received the AZD1222 COVID-19 vaccine. The CDR3 DNA sequence: TGTGCCAGCTCCCCAGCGGAGAGCTACGAGCAGTACTTC. It encodes CASSPAESYEQYF.